The 14 T cell receptor beta chains below all came from one sample that was sequenced in a study of Graves' ophthalmopathy and Graves' hyperthyroidism (dated by TCRdb to 2017 to 2018). The sample was run on an Illumina HiSeq 2000. For repertoire sequencing, TCR beta CDR3 regions were amplified from RNA transcripts. The first round of RT-PCR was done with HTBI primers and the Qiagen OneStep RT-PCR kit, and was followed by a second round of multiplex PCR, then size selection and purification. TCRdb reworked the public reads: Q25 trimming with fastp, MiXCR clone assembly, productive beta chains retained. Rows with one shared CDR3 protein collapse into an entry with the most common genes and DNA. The sample table shows roughly 610,000 distinct CDR3 sequences, and 22% are seen once. More than 5.5% of the sample goes to the ten largest clones. Sequencing was carried out using peripheral blood. The source of these receptors is a woman between 18 and 29 years old with stable Graves' hyperthyroidism. Some clones in this sample may be carry-over from other donors' samples. Donor details come from another sample of the same person, matched by shared clones.

This chain uses TRBV7-9 with TRBJ2-7; D is unclear. Germline CDR1 is SEHNR and CDR2 is FQNEAQ (reference sequence). V lost 3 bases and J 3 bases, leaving 9 bases between the germline ends. The CDR3 has 13 amino acids. The CDR3 sequence: CASSFTDYYEQYF. The CDR3 nucleotides are TGTGCCAGCAGCTTTACGGATTACTACGAGCAGTACTTC.

The table lists this clonotype with a few counts. The chain is built from TRBV11-1 and TRBJ2-7; 15 nucleotides line up with TRBD2. V gave up 0 bases and J gave up 0 bases; unmatched junction bases: 6. Germline-derived CDR1 and CDR2 are SGHAT and FQDESV (reference sequence). This CDR3 comprises 19 residues. CDR3 amino acids: CASSLAGLAGGKISYEQYF. The CDR3, as DNA: TGTGCCAGCAGCTTAGCGGGACTAGCGGGAGGTAAAATCTCCTACGAGCAGTACTTC.

V is TRBV12-3 or TRBV12-4 and J is TRBJ2-5; 11 bases match TRBD2. This CDR3 spans 15 amino acids. Trimming removed 6 bases from V and 5 bases from J; junction bases left unmatched: 8. The CDR3 region is CASSRGLAGLETQYF. The CDR3 DNA reads as TGTGCCAGCAGCCGCGGACTAGCGGGTTTGGAGACCCAGTACTTC.

This clonotype was detected a few times. This chain links TRBV4-3 with TRBJ1-2; D possibly corresponds to TRBD1 (6 bases). Germline V gene data show CDR1 as LGHNA and CDR2 as YSLEER. The CDR3 is 13 amino acids. V gave up 0 bases and J gave up 8 bases, with 10 bases separating them. Written as DNA, the CDR3 is TGCGCCAGCAGCCAAGAACAGGGTAGGGGCTACACCTTC. It specifies CASSQEQGRGYTF.

A word on this clonotype: The junction does not match germline at one end; this may be a read error. The rearrangement links TRBV15 to TRBJ2-4, with D uncertain. Germline values: CDR1 LNHNV, CDR2 YYDKDF (reference sequence). The CDR3 length is 13 residues. The CDR3 sequence is CATSRPPENIKYF. CDR3 nucleotide sequence: TGTGCCACCAGCCGTCCCCCGGAGAACATTAAGTACTTC.

In this sample, this clonotype turned up many times. This chain uses TRBV28 with TRBJ2-3; 11 bases align to TRBD2. CDR1 is MDHEN, CDR2 SYDVKM, per germline. The V segment lost 8 bases and the J segment 4 bases; nucleotides outside the gene matches: 8. The CDR3 runs 15 residues. CDR3 sequence reads: CASLWLAGGSDTQYF. The CDR3, as DNA: TGTGCCAGCCTGTGGCTAGCGGGAGGTTCAGATACGCAGTATTTT.

This chain joins TRBV6-1 and TRBJ2-5, with D possibly being TRBD1 (6 bases). CDR1 and CDR2 from the germline V gene are MNHNS and SASEGT. V was pared by 7 bases and J by 2 bases, with 17 bases between. The CDR3 contains 15 residues. The CDR3 bases are TGTGCCAGCACCGGGCCACCCGGACAGCAAGAGACCCAGTACTTC. Protein product: CASTGPPGQQETQYF.

This clonotype occurred many times. The chain links TRBV19 to TRBJ1-2; TRBD1 matches at 9 bases. Germline CDR1 is LNHDA and CDR2 is SQIVND (reference sequence). Trimming took 2 bases from V and 4 from J; bases not matched to a gene: 5. The CDR3 spans 15 residues. This CDR3 reads CASSISRTGVYGYTF. CDR3 in DNA: TGTGCCAGTAGTATATCCCGGACAGGGGTCTATGGCTACACCTTC.

V and J are TRBV6-1 and TRBJ1-4, with 7 bases fitting TRBD1. Germline CDR1 and CDR2: MNHNS and SASEGT. The trim removed 2 bases at V and 8 bases at J, leaving 8 bases unmatched. This CDR3 comprises 15 residues. CDR3 amino acids: CASSERRGGKEKLFF. The CDR3 DNA follows: TGTGCCAGCAGTGAAAGAAGAGGGGGCAAAGAAAAACTGTTTTTT.

The CDR3 spells CASLAKNIQYF. Written as DNA, the CDR3 is TGTGCCAGCCTAGCCAAAAACATTCAGTACTTC. The chain is built from TRBV6-2 or TRBV6-3 and TRBJ2-4; D is uncertain. With 8 bases removed from V and 0 bases from J, the gap between germline ends came to 2 bases. Germline CDR1 and CDR2: MNHEY and SVGEGT. The CDR3 runs to 11 residues.

A remark on this clonotype: A clone one base away is much larger, so this may be a read error. The V call is TRBV12-3 or TRBV12-4, the J call TRBJ2-5; either TRBD1 or TRBD2 may supply D (6 bases each). The CDR3 has 15 amino acids. CDR3 region: CASTLGVGGRETKYF. CDR3 DNA: TGTGCCAGCACGTTGGGGGTCGGGGGCAGAGAGACCAAGTACTTC.

This clonotype occurred many times. The chain combines TRBV12-5 with TRBJ1-1; unclear D gene. Per germline, CDR1 LGHNT and CDR2 FRNRAP. Trimming removed 5 bases from V and 4 bases from J, with 14 bases in between. The CDR3 length is 14 residues. The DNA of the CDR3 is TGTGCTAGTGGTCCGGGGTCAGCTCCCACTGAAGCTTTCTTT. It specifies CASGPGSAPTEAFF.

This clonotype occurred many times. The chain joins TRBV12-3 or TRBV12-4 to TRBJ1-5; no reliable D call. This CDR3 spans 14 amino acids. V lost 0 bases and J lost 3, with 6 bases in between. In DNA, the CDR3 is TGTGCCAGCAGTTTAGCCAGGAACAATCAGCCCCAGCATTTT. It specifies CASSLARNNQPQHF.

Many counts were recorded for this clonotype. J is TRBJ1-1 and V is TRBV19; D unclear. V was trimmed by 5 bases and J by 3 bases, leaving 10 bases between them. The CDR3 extends over 13 amino acids. Per the germline V gene, CDR1 is LNHDA and CDR2 is SQIVND (reference sequence). CDR3 bases: TGTGCCAGTAGTGCCAAAAAGTACACTGAAGCTTTCTTT. It yields the protein CASSAKKYTEAFF.